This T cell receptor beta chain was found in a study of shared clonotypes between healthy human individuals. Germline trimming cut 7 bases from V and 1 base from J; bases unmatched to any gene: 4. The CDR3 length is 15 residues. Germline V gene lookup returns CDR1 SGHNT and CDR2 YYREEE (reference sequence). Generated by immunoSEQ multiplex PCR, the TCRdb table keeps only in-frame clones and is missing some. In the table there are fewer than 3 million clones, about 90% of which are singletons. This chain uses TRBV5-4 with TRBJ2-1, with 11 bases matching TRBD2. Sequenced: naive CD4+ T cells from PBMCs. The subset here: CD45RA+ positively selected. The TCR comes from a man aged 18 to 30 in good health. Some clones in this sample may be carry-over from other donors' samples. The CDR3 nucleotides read TGTGCCAGCCGTTCTAGCGGGAGGTCCTACAATGAGCAGTTCTTC. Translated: CASRSSGRSYNEQFF.